This record looks at one T cell receptor (beta chain) sequence and its context. The antigen remains unidentified. Germline loops: CDR1 SGHTA, CDR2 FQGTGA. The CDR3 sequence is 15 residues long. V lost 4 bases to trimming and J lost 6 bases; unmatched junction nucleotides: 8. This specimen comes from a study of cytomegalovirus exposure and HLA in healthy donors. Findings of the study overall: A list of approximately 160 TCR beta chains associated with cytomegalovirus was given. Presence/absence analyses assumed roughly uniform sequencing depth across donors, which may not hold. Later analysis identified a missense DCLRE1C variant that was linked to TCR beta V- and J-gene trimming. Sequences of the TCR beta chain were said to predict the HLA-A and HLA-B alleles of most subjects accurately.

With 60 Vbeta and 13 Jbeta primers, the PCR was carried out. Sequencing used immunoSEQ multiplex PCR; TCRdb keeps in-frame clones, though not all of them. This sample carries about 170,000 clones, about four fifths of them seen once, and the ten largest clones take over 4.5%. Source material: PBMCs. V is TRBV7-3 and J is TRBJ2-3, with 9 nucleotides matching TRBD2. This receptor was taken from a woman aged 18-35 years in good health and CMV-seropositive. The CDR3 DNA follows: TGTGCCAGCAGCTCCCTGGCGGGGGGGCCTGATACGCAGTATTTT. This encodes CASSSLAGGPDTQYF.